The 5 T cell receptor beta chains presented below share a single source sample, sequenced in a study of cytomegalovirus exposure and HLA in healthy donors. The PCR had 60 Vbeta and 13 Jbeta primers. The table came from immunoSEQ multiplex PCR; TCRdb's copy has only in-frame clones and leaves some out. Of over 150,000 clones listed, over 75% are singletons. The specimen was PBMCs. These receptors came from a woman in her thirties in good health and CMV-seronegative.

This clone showed up just a few times. The chain is built from TRBV6-5 and TRBJ2-7, with 9 bases identical to TRBD2. Looked up from germline, CDR1 is MNHEY and CDR2 is SVGAGI. J gave up 6 bases and V 7 bases, and 10 bases lay outside the gene matches. The length of the CDR3 is 14 residues. CDR3 DNA sequence: TGTGCCAGCAAGCGGGGGGTTAGACTGGGCGAGCAGTACTTC. Translating gives CASKRGVRLGEQYF.

Concerning this clone: The junction departs from germline at one end; a sequencing error may be responsible. The chain is built from TRBV7-9 and TRBJ2-2; no firm D call. Germline V lookup: CDR1 SEHNR, CDR2 FQNEAQ (reference sequence). This CDR3 is built from 14 residues. CDR3 sequence (DNA): TGTTCCAGCAGCTTAGTACGCCTACCCGGGGAGCTGTTTTTT. The encoded protein is CSSSLVRLPGELFF.

The chain has TRBV5-1 and TRBJ2-2; TRBD1 is a possible D gene (6 bases). Trimming pared 3 bases from V and 5 bases from J, leaving 14 bases between. CDR1 SGHRS and CDR2 YFSETQ come from the germline V gene. The CDR3 length is 15 residues. The CDR3 DNA reads TGCGCCAGCAGCTCACAGGGAGTTGGGACCGGGGAGCTGTTTTTT. This translates into CASSSQGVGTGELFF.

The chain is built from TRBV19 and TRBJ2-2; D call uncertain. Per the germline V gene, CDR1 is LNHDA and CDR2 is SQIVND (reference sequence). The CDR3 consists of 14 residues. Trimming removed 1 base from V and 4 bases from J, with 7 bases in between. The CDR3 region is CASSIGASTGELFF. CDR3 nucleotides: TGTGCCAGTAGTATAGGGGCGTCCACCGGGGAGCTGTTTTTT.

This clone was counted a few times. J is TRBJ2-7 and V is TRBV6-5; 8 positions agree with TRBD2. From germline, CDR1 is MNHEY and CDR2 SVGAGI. Losses at the gene ends were 2 bases for V and 6 bases for J; bases not matched to a gene: 6. The CDR3 consists of 14 residues. The CDR3 DNA reads TGTGCCAGCAGTTACGGCGGGAGGCCCGGCGAGCAGTACTTC. Translated, it gives CASSYGGRPGEQYF.